One sample yielded the 4 T cell receptor beta chains listed below, sequenced in a study of T-cell reconstitution after alpha-beta-depleted transplantation in children (dated by TCRdb to the mid-2010s). Library preparation was by PCR. Sequencing relied on an Illumina HiSeq 2500. TCR library preparation used molecular barcoding, with unique molecular identifiers applied to normalize quantification of the TCRbeta repertoire. Using fastp at Q25 and MiXCR, TCRdb reprocessed the public reads and kept productive beta chains. Rows with a matching CDR3 protein are joined into one entry that keeps the most common DNA and genes. Here the sample has about 420,000 distinct CDR3 sequences; 15% to 20% occur a single time. Clones ranked in the top ten supply around 30% of the sample. The meaning of the sample's treatment or condition label: allogeneic hematopoietic cell transplantation with graft depleted of TCRalphabeta T cells and CD19 B cells.

Sequenced here: PBMCs, mostly from graft donor cells, sampled 360 days after TCRalphabeta/CD19-depleted stem cell transplant. All receptors come from a boy younger than two who had a stem cell transplant for Wiskott-Aldrich syndrome, so the T cells may come from the graft donor.

CDR3: CASSLERVEETQYF. CDR3 coding DNA: TGTGCCAGCAGCTTAGAGAGGGTTGAAGAGACCCAGTACTTC. The chain employs TRBV7-9 and TRBJ2-5; D perhaps matches TRBD2 (5 bases). The ends were cut back, 1 base at V and 3 bases at J, with 9 bases in the middle. The CDR3 has 14 residues. Germline CDR1 reads SEHNR; CDR2 reads FQNEAQ (reference sequence). The whole variable domain, remainder taken from reference TRBV7-9 and TRBJ2-5, is DTGVSQNPRHKITKRGQNVTFRCDPISEHNRLYWYRQTLGQGPEFLTYFQNEAQLEKSRLLSDRFSAERPKGSFSTLEIQRTEQGDSAMYLCASSLERVEETQYFGPGTRLLVL.

Ten or more counts support this clonotype. The rearrangement uses TRBV24-1 and TRBJ2-1; D is perhaps TRBD1 or TRBD2 (5 bases each). Trimming removed 5 bases from V and 0 bases from J, with 19 bases in between. The CDR3 totals 18 residues. Germline V gene lookup returns CDR1 KGHDR and CDR2 SFDVKD. In nucleotides, the CDR3 is TGTGCCACCAGTGGGGGAGCTGCCCGGGACGGCTCCTACAATGAGCAGTTCTTC. The encoded protein is CATSGGAARDGSYNEQFF.

This clonotype was picked up a small number of times. The chain carries TRBV10-3 and TRBJ1-5; 9 bases are shared with TRBD1. V shed 7 bases, J shed 11 bases, and the junction held 12 bases outside the gene matches. This CDR3 contains 14 residues. In germline, CDR1 is ENHRY, CDR2 SYGVKD. CDR3 in DNA: TGTGCCATCAAGGCCGGGACAGGGATCGGGGCCCAGCATTTT. It translates to CAIKAGTGIGAQHF.

This clonotype was seen a few times. This rearrangement joins TRBV12-3 or TRBV12-4 to TRBJ2-7, with a tentative D call TRBD1 (5 bases). This CDR3 has 15 amino acids. V lost 3 bases and J lost 2, with 14 bases in between. CDR3 protein: CASSLGPSPTYEQYF. For the CDR3, the DNA is TGTGCCAGCAGTTTGGGGCCCAGTCCTACCTACGAGCAGTACTTC.